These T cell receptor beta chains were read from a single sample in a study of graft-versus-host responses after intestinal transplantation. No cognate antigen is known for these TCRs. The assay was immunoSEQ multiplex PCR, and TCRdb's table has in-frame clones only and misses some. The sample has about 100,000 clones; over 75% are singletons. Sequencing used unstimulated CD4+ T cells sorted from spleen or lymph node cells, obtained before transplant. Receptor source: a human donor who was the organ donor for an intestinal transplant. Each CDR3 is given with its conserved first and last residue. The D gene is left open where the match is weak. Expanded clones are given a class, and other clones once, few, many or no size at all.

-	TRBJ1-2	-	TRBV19	CASSSRARNYGYTF	TGTGCCAGTAGTAGCCGGGCTCGTAACTATGGCTACACCTTC
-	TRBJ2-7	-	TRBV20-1	CSAPILLGGNF	TGCAGTGCTCCAATCCTCTTGGGGGGCAACTTC
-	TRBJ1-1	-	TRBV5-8	CASSLALGGTEAFF	TGTGCCAGCAGCTTGGCCTTAGGGGGCACTGAAGCTTTCTTT
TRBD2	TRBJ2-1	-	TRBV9	CASSVGVWGGNEQFF	TGTGCCAGCAGCGTAGGAGTATGGGGGGGCAATGAGCAGTTCTTC
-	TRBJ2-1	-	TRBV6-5	CASSYSRGVQQFF	TGTGCCAGCAGTTACTCGAGAGGGGTGCAGCAGTTCTTC
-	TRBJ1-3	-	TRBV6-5	CASRGDSGNTIYF	TGTGCCAGCAGGGGCGACTCTGGAAACACCATATATTTT
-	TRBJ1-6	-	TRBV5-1	CASSLAGEYSPLHF	TGCGCCAGCAGCTTGGCAGGCGAGTATTCACCCCTCCACTTT
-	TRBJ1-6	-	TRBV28	CASRAPRTISSSPLHF	TGTGCCAGCAGAGCCCCACGGACGATATCGAGCTCACCCCTCCACTTT
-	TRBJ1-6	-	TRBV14	CASSQDLTADSPLHF	TGTGCCAGCAGCCAAGATCTAACCGCGGACTCACCCCTCCACTTT
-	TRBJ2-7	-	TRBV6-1	CASREGRMYEQYF	TGTGCCAGCAGAGAGGGCAGGATGTACGAGCAGTACTTC
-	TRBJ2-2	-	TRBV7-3	CASSFQSGTGELFF	TGTGCCAGCAGCTTTCAAAGTGGCACCGGGGAGCTGTTTTTT
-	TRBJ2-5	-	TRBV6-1	CASSEGTGVGETQYF	TGTGCCAGCAGTGAAGGCACCGGCGTGGGAGAGACCCAGTACTTC
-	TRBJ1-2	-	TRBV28	CPAPENYGYTF	TGCCCCGCCCCAGAGAACTATGGCTACACCTTC
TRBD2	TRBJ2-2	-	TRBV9	CASSVQAGLGTGELFF	TGTGCCAGCAGCGTACAAGCGGGGTTGGGCACCGGGGAGCTGTTTTTT
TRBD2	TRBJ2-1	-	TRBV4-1	CASSLGLSSGASYNEQFF	TGCGCCAGCAGCCTAGGGTTATCTAGCGGGGCCTCCTACAATGAGCAGTTCTTC
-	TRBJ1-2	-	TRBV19	CASSTESGYGYTF	TGTGCCAGTAGTACCGAATCGGGTTATGGCTACACCTTC
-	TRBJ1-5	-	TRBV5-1	CASSLEGGTNQPQHF	TGCGCCAGCAGCTTGGAAGGGGGTACCAATCAGCCCCAGCATTTT
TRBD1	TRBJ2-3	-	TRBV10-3	CATQRTGMRDTQYF	TGTGCCACTCAACGGACAGGGATGAGGGATACGCAGTATTTT
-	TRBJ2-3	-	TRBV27	CASSLRLVSIGDTQYF	TGTGCCAGCAGTCTAAGACTAGTTTCAATTGGGGATACGCAGTATTTT
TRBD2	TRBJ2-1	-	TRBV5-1	CASSLGLAGGPDEQFF	TGCGCCAGCAGCTTGGGCTTAGCGGGGGGGCCCGATGAGCAGTTCTTC
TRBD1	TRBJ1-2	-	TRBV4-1	CASSQEPGTVYGYTF	TGCGCCAGCAGCCAAGAACCTGGGACAGTCTATGGCTACACCTTC
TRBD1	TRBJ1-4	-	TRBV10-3	CAIGDSTTNEKLFF	TGTGCCATAGGGGACAGCACAACTAATGAAAAACTGTTTTTT
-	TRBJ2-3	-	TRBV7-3	CASSLVQGDTQYF	TGTGCCAGCAGCCTGGTACAGGGAGATACGCAGTATTTT
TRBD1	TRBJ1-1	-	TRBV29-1	CSVDRGNTEAFF	TGCAGCGTCGACAGGGGGAACACTGAAGCTTTCTTT
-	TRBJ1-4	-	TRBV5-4	CASSSGTIDEKLFF	TGTGCCAGCAGCTCCGGGACTATTGATGAAAAACTGTTTTTT
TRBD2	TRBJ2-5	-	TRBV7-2	CASTLRGGEETQYF	TGTGCCAGCACCTTGCGGGGGGGCGAGGAGACCCAGTACTTC
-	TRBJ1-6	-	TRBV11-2	CASSLPTPGGNSPLHF	TGTGCCAGCAGCTTGCCGACCCCGGGCGGTAATTCACCCCTCCACTTT
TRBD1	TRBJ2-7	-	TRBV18	CASSPNRGYEQYF	TGTGCCAGCTCACCAAACAGGGGGTACGAGCAGTACTTC
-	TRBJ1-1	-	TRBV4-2	CASSQRTRGLAEAFF	TGTGCCAGCAGCCAAAGGACAAGGGGATTGGCTGAAGCTTTCTTT
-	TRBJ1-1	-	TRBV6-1	CASSIRENTEAFF	TGTGCCAGCAGTATCAGGGAGAACACTGAAGCTTTCTTT
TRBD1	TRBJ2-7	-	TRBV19	CASSTTGDSYEQYF	TGTGCCAGTAGTACCACAGGGGACTCCTACGAGCAGTACTTC
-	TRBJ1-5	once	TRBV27	CASSLRVNQPQHF	TGTGCCAGCAGTTTAAGGGTAAATCAGCCCCAGCATTTT
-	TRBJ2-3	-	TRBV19	CASSSGGTDTQYF	TGTGCCAGTAGTTCCGGAGGCACAGATACGCAGTATTTT
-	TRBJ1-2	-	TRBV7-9	CASSLEWGGVRGYTF	TGTGCCAGCAGCTTAGAGTGGGGGGGAGTGCGTGGCTACACCTTC
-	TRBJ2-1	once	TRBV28	CASNEDYNEQFF	TGTGCCAGCAATGAGGATTACAATGAGCAGTTCTTC
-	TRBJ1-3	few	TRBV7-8	CASISGSSGNTIYF	TGTGCCAGCATCAGCGGATCCTCTGGAAACACCATATATTTT
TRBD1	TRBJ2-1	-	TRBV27	CATSGRDRLNNEQFF	TGTGCCACCTCTGGACGGGACAGGCTAAACAATGAGCAGTTCTTC
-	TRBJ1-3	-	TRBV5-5	CASTQSSGNTIYF	TGTGCCAGCACTCAGAGCTCTGGAAACACCATATATTTT
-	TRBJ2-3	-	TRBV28	CASSLMGVGSTDTQYF	TGTGCCAGCAGTTTGATGGGGGTTGGGAGCACAGATACGCAGTATTTT
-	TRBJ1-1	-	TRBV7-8	CASSRPTGGLNTEAFF	TGTGCCAGCAGCCGGCCGACGGGGGGCCTGAACACTGAAGCTTTCTTT
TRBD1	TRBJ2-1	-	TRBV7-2	CASSSGQGAGEQFF	TGTGCCAGCAGCTCAGGACAGGGGGCCGGTGAGCAGTTCTTC
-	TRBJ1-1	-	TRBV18	CASSPLMNTEAFF	TGTGCCAGCTCACCGCTCATGAACACTGAAGCTTTCTTT
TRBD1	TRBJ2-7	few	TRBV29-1	CSAFMTGTYEQYF	TGCAGCGCCTTCATGACAGGGACCTACGAGCAGTACTTC
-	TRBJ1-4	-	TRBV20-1	CSMGGNEKLFF	TGCAGTATGGGGGGTAATGAAAAACTGTTTTTT
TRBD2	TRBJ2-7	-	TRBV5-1	CASSLPGLAAYEQYF	TGCGCCAGCAGCTTACCGGGACTAGCGGCCTACGAGCAGTACTTC
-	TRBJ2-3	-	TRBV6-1	CASKNRNLDTQYF	TGTGCCAGCAAGAACAGAAACTTAGATACGCAGTATTTT
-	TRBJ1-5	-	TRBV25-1	CASSARRGAQHF	TGTGCCAGCAGTGCCCGTAGGGGAGCCCAGCATTTT
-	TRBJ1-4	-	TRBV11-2	CASSHNEKLFF	TGTGCCAGCAGCCACAATGAAAAACTGTTTTTT
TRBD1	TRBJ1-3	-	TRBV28	CASTPPGGSGNTIYF	TGTGCCAGCACCCCACCAGGGGGTTCTGGAAACACCATATATTTT